What follows are 26 T cell receptor beta chains derived from one specimen sequenced in a study of shared clonotypes between healthy human individuals. This table comes from immunoSEQ multiplex PCR, and its TCRdb copy is limited to in-frame clones, with some not included. The sample consists of 2.5 million or so clones, 85% to 95% of them appearing once. The sample taken for sequencing was naive CD4+ T cells sorted from blood. Subset indicated: CD45RA+ positively selected. Receptors were obtained from a man aged 18 to 35 in good health.

CDR3 bases: TGTGCCACCAGCAGAGAGGAGACGGGAGTCCTGGACGAGCAGTACTTC. It translates to CATSREETGVLDEQYF. The V gene is TRBV15, the J gene TRBJ2-7, with D tentatively TRBD2 (6 bases). The V end was cut by 0 bases, the J end by 5 bases, with 17 bases between. The CDR3 contains 16 residues. In germline, CDR1 is LNHNV, CDR2 YYDKDF (reference sequence).

On this clone itself: The same CDR3 also results from other DNA sequences found in this sample. The chain combines TRBV5-1 with TRBJ2-1; D might be TRBD1 (5 bases). This CDR3 region has 14 residues. V was trimmed by 0 bases and J by 5 bases, leaving 9 bases between them. Germline values: CDR1 SGHRS, CDR2 YFSETQ. CDR3 bases: TGCGCCAGCAGCTTGGGGGGCCCTAACAATGAGCAGTTCTTC. Protein product: CASSLGGPNNEQFF.

This chain's CDR3 is CASSLEAKTQYF. The CDR3 DNA sequence: TGTGCCAGCAGCTTGGAGGCGAAGACCCAGTACTTC. V and J are TRBV7-9 and TRBJ2-5, with D perhaps matching TRBD2 (5 bases). The germline V and J ends were trimmed by 3 bases and 6 bases, with 8 bases remaining between them. Germline values: CDR1 SEHNR, CDR2 FQNEAQ (reference sequence). This CDR3 is built from 12 residues.

The chain is built from TRBV2 and TRBJ2-4; D may be TRBD1 (6 bases). CDR3 size: 18 residues. Germline V gene lookup returns CDR1 SNHLY and CDR2 FYNNEI. V lost 0 bases to trimming and J lost 1 base, with 16 bases between them. The CDR3 coding sequence is TGTGCCAGCAGTGAAGCGGGGGCGTCGCAGGTTGCCAAAAACATTCAGTACTTC. Its translation: CASSEAGASQVAKNIQYF. Complete variable domain (other parts from reference TRBV2 and TRBJ2-4): EPEVTQTPSHQVTQMGQEVILRCVPISNHLYFYWYRQILGQKVEFLVSFYNNEISEKSEIFDDQFSVERPDGSNFTLKIRSTKLEDSAMYFCASSEAGASQVAKNIQYFGAGTRLSVL.

The CDR3 nucleotides are TGTGCCAGCTCACACGACTCCGCAACAGCCAAAAACATTCAGTACTTC. This codes for CASSHDSATAKNIQYF. The gene calls are TRBV18 and TRBJ2-4; D gene unclear. This CDR3 has 16 residues. V was clipped by 4 bases and J by 0 bases, with 13 bases between them. Germline V gene lookup returns CDR1 KGHSH and CDR2 LQKENI.

With regard to this clone: Other DNA variants within this sample encode the same CDR3. The CDR3: CASSVSSGRTDTQYF. CDR3 in DNA: TGTGCCAGCAGCGTGTCTAGCGGGAGGACAGATACGCAGTATTTT. The gene calls are TRBV9 and TRBJ2-3; 11 bases map to TRBD2. Looked up from germline, CDR1 is SGDLS and CDR2 is YYNGEE. Trimming at V came to 2 bases and at J to 3 bases, leaving 2 bases not matched to a gene. This CDR3 has 15 residues.

The J gene is TRBJ2-4, the V gene TRBV10-1; no clear D. V lost 2 bases to trimming and J lost 3 bases, with 5 bases between them. This CDR3 is built from 13 residues. Germline-derived CDR1 and CDR2 are WNHNN and SYGVQD (reference sequence). DNA of the CDR3: TGCGCCAGCAGTGAGGTGGGCAAAAACATTCAGTACTTC. It is translated as CASSEVGKNIQYF.

In regard to this clone: This same CDR3 is encoded by further DNA sequences in the sample. The chain carries TRBV7-8 and TRBJ2-1; unclear D gene. Germline lookup yields CDR1 SGHVS and CDR2 FQNEAQ. The CDR3 spans 12 residues. The germline V and J ends were trimmed by 2 bases and 6 bases, with 5 bases remaining between them. CDR3: CASSLSGNEQFF. The CDR3 DNA sequence: TGTGCCAGCAGCTTATCTGGCAATGAGCAGTTCTTC. Filled out from reference TRBV7-8 and TRBJ2-1, the complete variable domain reads GAGVSQSPRYKVAKRGQDVALRCDPISGHVSLFWYQQALGQGPEFLTYFQNEAQLDKSGLPSDRFFAERPEGSVSTLKIQRTQQEDSAVYLCASSLSGNEQFFGPGTRLTVL.

Turning to this clone: The same CDR3 also results from other DNA sequences found in this sample. The genes are TRBV7-2 and TRBJ1-1; D unclear. CDR3 length: 12 amino acids. V was cut by 5 bases and J by 4 bases, with 8 bases left in between. CDR1 is SGHTA and CDR2 is FQGNSA in the germline V gene. The CDR3, as DNA: TGTGCCAGCAGCCTAGGCTTCACTGAAGCTTTCTTT. Translated, it gives CASSLGFTEAFF.

The chain has TRBV28 and TRBJ1-6; D remains unclear. Trimming cost V 6 bases and J 5 bases, with 11 bases left between them. The CDR3 covers 14 residues. Germline lookup yields CDR1 MDHEN and CDR2 SYDVKM. The CDR3 DNA reads TGTGCCAGCAGGTACGGGTGGGATAATTCACCCCTCCACTTT. Protein: CASRYGWDNSPLHF.

The chain links TRBV6-5 to TRBJ1-5; 9 bases fit TRBD1. From germline, CDR1 is MNHEY and CDR2 SVGAGI. V was clipped by 0 bases and J by 6 bases; unmatched bases: 6. CDR3 length: 16 amino acids. CDR3 loop: CASSYSITGGPQPQHF. The CDR3 region has the DNA TGTGCCAGCAGTTACTCGATTACAGGGGGCCCTCAGCCCCAGCATTTT.

The chain is built from TRBV19 and TRBJ1-1; a possible D gene is TRBD1 (6 bases). The CDR3 is 17 residues long. The V gene lost 3 bases and the J gene lost 1 base, with 18 bases spanning the gap. Germline V gives CDR1 LNHDA, CDR2 SQIVND (reference sequence). The CDR3 loop reads CASSIGAGEVGNTEAFF. In DNA, the CDR3 is TGTGCCAGTAGTATCGGCGCAGGGGAAGTCGGGAACACTGAAGCTTTCTTT.

The V gene is TRBV7-9, the J gene TRBJ2-3; tentative D call: TRBD1 (5 bases). The CDR3 consists of 16 residues. In germline, CDR1 is SEHNR, CDR2 FQNEAQ (reference sequence). The ends were cut back, 3 bases at V and 0 bases at J, with 13 bases in the middle. This chain's CDR3 is CASSFRARMSTDTQYF. CDR3 DNA: TGTGCCAGCAGCTTCAGGGCAAGGATGAGCACAGATACGCAGTATTTT.

CDR3 in DNA: TGTGCCAGCAGCTTATTATGGGGAGGGGCCAAGACAGATACGCAGTATTTT. This translates into CASSLLWGGAKTDTQYF. The genes are TRBV7-6 and TRBJ2-3, with 7 bases matching TRBD2. Trimming cost V 2 bases and J 3 bases; bases outside gene matches: 11. The CDR3 runs 17 residues. Germline V gene sequence: CDR1 SGHVS, CDR2 FNYEAQ.

The J gene is TRBJ2-7, the V gene TRBV5-5; no clear D gene. V lost 5 bases and J lost 6, with 12 bases in between. The germline V gene encodes CDR1 SGHKS and CDR2 YYEKEE (reference sequence). This CDR3 is 12 amino acids long. The CDR3 reads CASSFGSVEQYF. The CDR3 nucleotides are TGTGCCAGCAGTTTCGGTTCCGTCGAGCAGTACTTC.

This clone was recorded once. The V and J genes are TRBV18 and TRBJ2-3; D perhaps matches TRBD1 (6 bases). Germline V gives CDR1 KGHSH, CDR2 LQKENI. V was cut by 2 bases and J by 0 bases, with 9 bases left in between. The CDR3 spans 15 residues. CDR3 bases: TGTGCCAGCTCACCAACAGGGATAAGCACAGATACGCAGTATTTT. This encodes CASSPTGISTDTQYF.

This chain joins TRBV6-5 and TRBJ1-2; D is undetermined. Between the trimmed V and J ends, which lost 0 bases and 8 bases, there was a span of 19 bases. Per germline, CDR1 MNHEY and CDR2 SVGAGI. The CDR3 has 16 amino acids. The CDR3 DNA is TGTGCCAGCAGTTACTCGCATGGAGGCTTGGCGGGGGGCTACACCTTC. Protein product: CASSYSHGGLAGGYTF.

This clone has more than one count but fewer than ten. The CDR3: CASSQAVGFSKYF. For the CDR3, the DNA is TGCGCCAGCAGCCAAGCGGTAGGCTTCTCCAAGTACTTC. The chain is built from TRBV4-1 and TRBJ2-5; D gene uncertain. Germline V gene sequence: CDR1 MGHRA, CDR2 YSYEKL. V lost 1 base, J lost 12 bases, and 15 bases lay in between. This CDR3 spans 13 amino acids.

The rearrangement joins TRBV21-1 to TRBJ1-5; whether TRBD1, the table's D call, matches the DNA was not checked. TRBV21-1 is termed a pseudogene. The CDR3 is 16 residues long. The CDR3 region is CASSKEDRDSNQPQHF. CDR3 sequence (DNA): TGTGCCAGCAGCAAAGAGGACAGGGATAGCAATCAGCCCCAGCATTTT.

The V and J genes are TRBV6-5 and TRBJ1-2, with D unclear. The V end lost 6 bases, the J end lost 8 bases, and 16 bases lay between the germline ends. Per the germline V gene, CDR1 is MNHEY and CDR2 is SVGAGI. CDR3 length: 13 amino acids. CDR3 nucleotide sequence: TGTGCCAGCAGCCCACGGGGTTCTGGAGGCTACACCTTC. Protein: CASSPRGSGGYTF.

This chain uses TRBV27 with TRBJ2-1, with a tentative D call TRBD2 (6 bases). CDR1 and CDR2 from the germline V gene are MNHEY and SMNVEV (reference sequence). Trimming cost V 4 bases and J 0 bases, with 10 bases left between them. The CDR3 sequence is 15 residues long. In DNA form, the CDR3 reads TGTGCCAGCAGTTCTCGGGGGAACTCCTACAATGAGCAGTTCTTC. This sequence encodes CASSSRGNSYNEQFF.

V gene TRBV19 combines with J gene TRBJ1-5; TRBD1 matches at 7 bases. V dropped 3 bases and J dropped 3; count of bases not matched to a gene: 5. The CDR3 is 15 residues long. Germline CDR1 reads LNHDA; CDR2 reads SQIVND (reference sequence). The CDR3 DNA follows: TGTGCCAGTAGTATGGAAGACAGGGCCAATCAGCCCCAGCATTTT. This encodes CASSMEDRANQPQHF.

The chain links TRBV5-1 to TRBJ1-4, with D maybe TRBD1 (5 bases). The germline CDR1 and CDR2 sequences are SGHRS and YFSETQ. V gave up 4 bases and J gave up 7 bases, with 14 bases separating them. This CDR3 spans 14 amino acids. CDR3 sequence: CASSVVQGGEKLFF. The CDR3 DNA is TGCGCCAGCAGCGTTGTTCAGGGAGGTGAAAAACTGTTTTTT.

The chain uses TRBV25-1 and TRBJ1-2; D remains unclear. V was cut by 0 bases and J by 7 bases, with 3 bases left in between. This CDR3 has 11 amino acids. CDR1 MGHDK and CDR2 SYGVNS come from the germline V gene. Here the CDR3 DNA reads TGTGCCAGCAGTGAATATACTGGCTACACCTTC. This translates into CASSEYTGYTF.

V usage is TRBV4-3 and J usage is TRBJ1-2; perhaps TRBD1 as D (6 bases). Germline V gives CDR1 LGHNA, CDR2 YSLEER. The CDR3 length is 15 residues. The germline V and J ends were trimmed by 0 bases and 5 bases, with 13 bases remaining between them. Here the CDR3 reads CASSQDSGGGYGYTF. Here the CDR3 DNA reads TGCGCCAGCAGCCAAGATTCGGGGGGCGGGTATGGCTACACCTTC.

A remark on this clone: Other nucleotide sequences from this sample produce the same CDR3. This chain joins TRBV18 and TRBJ2-3; either TRBD1 or TRBD2 may fit D (5 bases each). Germline V gene lookup returns CDR1 KGHSH and CDR2 LQKENI. The length of the CDR3 is 14 residues. Trimming cost V 1 base and J 1 base, with 6 bases left between them. CDR3 amino acids: CASSPLGGTDTQYF. The CDR3 nucleotides read TGTGCCAGCTCACCACTGGGGGGCACAGATACGCAGTATTTT.